This T cell receptor beta chain originates from a study of CD8+ T cells in alopecia areata. Study context: Oral tofacitinib, 5 to 10 mg twice daily, was given in an open-label trial. Patients took tofacitinib for 6 to 18 months, followed by 6 drug-free months. Regarding the study as a whole: A great number of expanded lesional clones endured in scalp and blood during tofacitinib.

Reverse transcription of extracted RNA yielded cDNA, which provided the sequencing template. Produced via immunoSEQ multiplex PCR; TCRdb's table is partial and in-frame only. Of 180,000 or so clones in the sample, roughly 46% are singletons; the top ten hold 10%. This sample's treatment: oral pan-JAK inhibitor, 5-10 mg twice daily. The V end was cut by 1 base, the J end by 5 bases, with 8 bases between. The CDR3 extends over 13 amino acids. Germline V lookup: CDR1 LGHNA, CDR2 YNFKEQ. Remarks on this clone: The antigen is unknown.

This receptor was identified in a human donor with alopecia areata. The sequencing used CD8+ T cells sorted from blood, collected at approximately week 52, from a patient treated with tofacitinib. This sequence joins TRBV4-2 and TRBJ2-5; weak D call: TRBD1 (5 bases). The CDR3 reads CASSQVPGETQYF. The CDR3, as DNA: TGTGCCAGCAGCCAAGTCCCAGGGGAGACCCAGTACTTC.